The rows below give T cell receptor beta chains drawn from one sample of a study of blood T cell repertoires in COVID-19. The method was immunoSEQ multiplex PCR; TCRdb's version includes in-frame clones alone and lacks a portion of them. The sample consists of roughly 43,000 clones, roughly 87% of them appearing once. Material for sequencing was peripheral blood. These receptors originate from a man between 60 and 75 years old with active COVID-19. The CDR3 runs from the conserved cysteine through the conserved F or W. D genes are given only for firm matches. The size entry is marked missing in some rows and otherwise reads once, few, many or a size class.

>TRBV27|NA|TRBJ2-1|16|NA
CASSPLGGLSYNEQFF
TGTGCCAGCAGTCCACTCGGCGGGCTATCCTACAATGAGCAGTTCTTC
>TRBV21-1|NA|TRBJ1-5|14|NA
CASRGDRDNQPQHF
TGTGCCAGCAGGGGGGACAGGGACAATCAGCCCCAGCATTTT
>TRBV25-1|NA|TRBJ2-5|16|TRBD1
CASSEPTGDGGETQYF
TGTGCCAGCAGTGAACCCACAGGGGATGGCGGAGAGACCCAGTACTTC
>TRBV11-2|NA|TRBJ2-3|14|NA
CASSLVPSTDTQYF
TGTGCCAGCAGCTTAGTCCCTAGCACAGATACGCAGTATTTT
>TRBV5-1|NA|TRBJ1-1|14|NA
CASSLTGTNTEAFF
TGCGCCAGCAGCTTAACAGGGACGAACACTGAAGCTTTCTTT
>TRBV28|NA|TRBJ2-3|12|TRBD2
CASSSVGGTGYF
TGTGCCAGCAGTTCAGTGGGGGGGACCGGGTATTTT
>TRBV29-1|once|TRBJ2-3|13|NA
CSGGGAGTDTQYF
TGCAGCGGTGGGGGGGCAGGCACAGATACGCAGTATTTT
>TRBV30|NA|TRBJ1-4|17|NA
CAWSVPGGGFTNEKLFF
TGTGCCTGGAGTGTACCTGGGGGCGGCTTTACTAATGAAAAACTGTTTTTT
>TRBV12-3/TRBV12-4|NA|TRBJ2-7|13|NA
CASSFGATYEQYF
TGTGCCAGCAGTTTTGGGGCCACCTACGAGCAGTACTTC
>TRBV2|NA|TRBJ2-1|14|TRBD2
CASRGLAGWNEQFF
TGTGCCAGCAGAGGACTAGCTGGATGGAATGAGCAGTTCTTC
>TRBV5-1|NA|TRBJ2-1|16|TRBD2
CASSLEGGRGYNEQFF
TGCGCCAGCAGCTTGGAAGGCGGGAGGGGTTACAATGAGCAGTTCTTC
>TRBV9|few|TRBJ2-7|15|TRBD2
CASSVGTRLVYEQYF
TGTGCCAGCAGCGTGGGGACTAGGTTGGTTTACGAGCAGTACTTC
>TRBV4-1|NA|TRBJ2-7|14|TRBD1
CASSQEVRGLEQYF
TGCGCCAGCAGCCAAGAGGTGAGGGGGCTCGAGCAGTACTTC
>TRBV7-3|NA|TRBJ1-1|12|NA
CASSRPVEEAFF
TGTGCCAGCAGCCGCCCTGTAGAAGAAGCTTTCTTT
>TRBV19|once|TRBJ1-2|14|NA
CASIGDTSNYGYTF
TGTGCCAGTATAGGCGACACTTCGAACTATGGCTACACCTTC
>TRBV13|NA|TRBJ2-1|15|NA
CASNPTVSSYNEQFF
TGTGCCAGCAACCCAACAGTGAGCTCCTACAATGAGCAGTTCTTC
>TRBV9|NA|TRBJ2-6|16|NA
CASSLTGGPGANVLTF
TGTGCCAGCAGTTTAACCGGTGGTCCTGGGGCCAACGTCCTGACTTTC
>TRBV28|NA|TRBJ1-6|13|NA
CASRSGSRSPLHF
TGTGCCAGCAGAAGTGGTTCGCGTTCACCCCTCCACTTT
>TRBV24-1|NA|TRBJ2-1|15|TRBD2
CATSDPGTSIGEQFF
TGTGCCACCAGTGATCCCGGGACTAGTATCGGTGAGCAGTTCTTC
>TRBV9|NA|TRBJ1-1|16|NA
CASSVEGGIRSTEAFF
TGTGCCAGCAGCGTAGAGGGGGGGATAAGGAGCACTGAAGCTTTCTTT
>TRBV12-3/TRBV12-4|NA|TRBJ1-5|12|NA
CASSLGDQPQHF
TGTGCCAGCAGTTTGGGCGATCAGCCCCAGCATTTT
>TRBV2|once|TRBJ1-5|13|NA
CASSTDANQPQHF
TGTGCCAGCAGTACAGACGCCAATCAGCCCCAGCATTTT
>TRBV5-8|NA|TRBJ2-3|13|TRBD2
CASTSGTADTQYF
TGTGCCAGTACTAGCGGGACGGCAGATACGCAGTATTTT
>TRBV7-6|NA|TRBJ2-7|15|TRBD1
CASSLEGNRGHEQYF
TGTGCCAGCAGCTTAGAAGGCAACAGGGGGCACGAGCAGTACTTC
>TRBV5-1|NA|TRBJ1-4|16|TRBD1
CASSWTGVQGNEKLFF
TGCGCCAGCAGCTGGACAGGGGTTCAGGGTAATGAAAAACTGTTTTTT
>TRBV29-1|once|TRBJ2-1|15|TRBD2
CSVRGLAGARNEQFF
TGCAGCGTTCGGGGACTAGCGGGAGCCCGCAATGAGCAGTTCTTC
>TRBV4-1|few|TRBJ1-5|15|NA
CASSQTDGGDQPQHF
TGCGCCAGCAGCCAAACGGACGGAGGGGATCAGCCCCAGCATTTT
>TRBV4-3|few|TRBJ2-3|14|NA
CASSQVPGKDTQYF
TGCGCCAGCAGCCAAGTTCCGGGGAAGGATACGCAGTATTTT
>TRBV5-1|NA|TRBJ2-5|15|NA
CASSLGRGEGKTQYF
TGCGCCAGCAGCCTGGGCCGAGGTGAGGGAAAGACCCAGTACTTC
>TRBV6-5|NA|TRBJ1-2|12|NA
CASSRRGGGYTF
TGTGCCAGCAGCCGCCGGGGTGGGGGCTACACCTTC
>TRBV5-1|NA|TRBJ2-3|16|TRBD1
CASSLTGGTSTDTQYF
TGCGCCAGCAGCTTGACAGGGGGCACCTCCACAGATACGCAGTATTTT
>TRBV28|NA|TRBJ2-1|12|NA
CASTQWSNEQFF
TGTGCCAGCACCCAGTGGAGCAATGAGCAGTTCTTC
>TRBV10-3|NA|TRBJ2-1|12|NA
CAIGGGPNEQFF
TGTGCCATCGGGGGGGGGCCTAATGAGCAGTTCTTC
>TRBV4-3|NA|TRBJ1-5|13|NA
CASSPNRGGTQHF
TGCGCCAGCAGCCCTAACCGAGGAGGGACCCAGCATTTT
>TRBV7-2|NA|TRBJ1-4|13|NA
CASSLAGLEKLFF
TGTGCCAGCAGCTTAGCGGGCTTAGAAAAACTGTTTTTT
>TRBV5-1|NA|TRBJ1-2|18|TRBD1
CASSLVPGQGGPNYGYTF
TGCGCCAGCAGCTTGGTTCCGGGACAGGGGGGTCCTAACTATGGCTACACCTTC
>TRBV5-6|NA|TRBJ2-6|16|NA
CASSLYRSSGANVLTF
TGTGCCAGCAGCTTATACAGGTCCTCTGGGGCCAACGTCCTGACTTTC
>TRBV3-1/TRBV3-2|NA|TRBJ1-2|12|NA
CASSIRRDGYTF
TGTGCCAGCAGCATCCGGAGGGATGGCTACACCTTC
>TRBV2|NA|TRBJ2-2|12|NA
CASSTGTGELFF
TGTGCCAGTTCCACGGGCACCGGGGAGCTGTTTTTT
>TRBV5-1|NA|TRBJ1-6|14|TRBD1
CASRWDRDNSPLHF
TGCGCCAGCAGGTGGGACAGAGATAATTCACCCCTCCACTTT
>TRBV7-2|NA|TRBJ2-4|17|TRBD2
CASSLRTSGVAKNIQYF
TGTGCCAGCAGCTTAAGGACTAGCGGGGTAGCCAAAAACATTCAGTACTTC
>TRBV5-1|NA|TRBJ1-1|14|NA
CASSLVTGDGGAFF
TGCGCCAGCAGCTTGGTTACGGGGGACGGGGGAGCTTTCTTT
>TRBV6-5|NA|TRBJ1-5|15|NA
CASSPNDYSNQPQHF
TGTGCCAGCAGTCCAAACGACTATAGCAATCAGCCCCAGCATTTT
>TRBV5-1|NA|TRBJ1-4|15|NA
CASSLNTPTNEKLFF
TGCGCCAGCAGTTTGAACACACCAACTAATGAAAAACTGTTTTTT
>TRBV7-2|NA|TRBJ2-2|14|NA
CASSLSGATGELFF
TGTGCCAGCAGCTTAAGTGGGGCCACCGGGGAGCTGTTTTTT
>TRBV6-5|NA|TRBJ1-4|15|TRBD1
CASSPQGTGNEKLFF
TGTGCCAGCAGTCCCCAAGGGACAGGGAATGAAAAACTGTTTTTT
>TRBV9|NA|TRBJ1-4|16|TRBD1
CASSVAPGTGGEKLFF
TGTGCCAGCAGCGTAGCTCCCGGGACAGGAGGCGAAAAACTGTTTTTT
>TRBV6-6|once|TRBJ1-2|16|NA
CASSYSGGRDGYGYTF
TGTGCCAGCAGTTACTCGGGGGGTCGGGACGGCTATGGCTACACCTTC
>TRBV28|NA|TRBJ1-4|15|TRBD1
CASSSGTGPNEKLFF
TGTGCCAGCAGTTCGGGGACAGGGCCAAATGAAAAACTGTTTTTT
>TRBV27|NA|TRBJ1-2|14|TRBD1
CASSSSGTGNGYTF
TGTGCCAGCAGTTCTTCCGGGACAGGTAACGGCTACACCTTC
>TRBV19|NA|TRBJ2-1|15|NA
CASSIVAGSVNEQFF
TGTGCCAGTAGTATAGTTGCGGGATCGGTTAATGAGCAGTTCTTC
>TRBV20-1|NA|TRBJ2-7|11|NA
CSARSGHEQYF
TGCAGTGCTAGGTCAGGTCACGAGCAGTACTTC
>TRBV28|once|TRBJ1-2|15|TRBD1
CASSFRTGGNYGYTF
TGTGCCAGCAGTTTTCGGACAGGGGGCAACTATGGCTACACCTTC
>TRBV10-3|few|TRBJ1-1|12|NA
CAIRSQGIEAFF
TGTGCCATCAGATCACAGGGTATTGAAGCTTTCTTT
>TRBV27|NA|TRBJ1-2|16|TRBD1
CASSSYPGQINYGYTF
TGTGCCAGCAGTTCCTACCCGGGACAGATTAACTATGGCTACACCTTC